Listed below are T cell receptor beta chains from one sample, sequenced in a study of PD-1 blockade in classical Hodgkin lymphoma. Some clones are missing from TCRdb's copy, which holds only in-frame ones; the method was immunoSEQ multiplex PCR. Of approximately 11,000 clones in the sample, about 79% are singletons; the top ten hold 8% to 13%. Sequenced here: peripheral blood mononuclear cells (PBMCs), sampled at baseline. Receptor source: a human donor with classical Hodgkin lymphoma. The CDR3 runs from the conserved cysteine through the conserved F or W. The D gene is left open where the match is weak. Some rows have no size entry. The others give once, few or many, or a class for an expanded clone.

cdr3_aa: CASSADRGSKADTQYF; cdr3_nt: TGTGCCAGCAGCGCAGACAGGGGGTCAAAGGCAGATACGCAGTATTTT; j_call: TRBJ2-3; d_call: TRBD1; clone_size: .; v_call: TRBV5-6
cdr3_aa: CASKLMGTPNEKLFF; cdr3_nt: TGCGCCAGTAAACTCATGGGGACACCGAATGAAAAACTGTTTTTT; j_call: TRBJ1-4; d_call: .; clone_size: once; v_call: TRBV5-1
cdr3_aa: CASSWSVRGGTDTQYF; cdr3_nt: TGTGCCAGCAGCTGGAGCGTCAGAGGGGGCACAGATACGCAGTATTTT; j_call: TRBJ2-3; d_call: .; clone_size: .; v_call: TRBV13
cdr3_aa: CASSLGRAPDTQYF; cdr3_nt: TGCGCCAGCAGCTTGGGCAGGGCCCCAGATACGCAGTATTTT; j_call: TRBJ2-3; d_call: .; clone_size: .; v_call: TRBV5-1
cdr3_aa: CASSILAGGSTDTQYF; cdr3_nt: TGTGCCAGTAGTATATTAGCGGGGGGGTCCACAGATACGCAGTATTTT; j_call: TRBJ2-3; d_call: TRBD2; clone_size: once; v_call: TRBV19
cdr3_aa: CASGRTSGYTGELFF; cdr3_nt: TGTGCCAGCGGCAGGACTAGCGGGTACACCGGGGAGCTGTTTTTT; j_call: TRBJ2-2; d_call: TRBD2; clone_size: .; v_call: TRBV25-1
cdr3_aa: CASSGGGSVWRANTEAFF; cdr3_nt: TGTGCCAGCAGCGGAGGGGGTTCTGTTTGGAGAGCGAACACTGAAGCTTTCTTT; j_call: TRBJ1-1; d_call: .; clone_size: .; v_call: TRBV28
cdr3_aa: CASSPRVAGNQETQYF; cdr3_nt: TGTGCCAGCTCACCACGGGTAGCGGGGAATCAAGAGACCCAGTACTTC; j_call: TRBJ2-5; d_call: TRBD2; clone_size: .; v_call: TRBV18
cdr3_aa: CASSTGIATNEKLFF; cdr3_nt: TGTGCCAGCTCGACAGGAATAGCAACTAATGAAAAACTGTTTTTT; j_call: TRBJ1-4; d_call: .; clone_size: .; v_call: TRBV18
cdr3_aa: CAISESRDAPSNEQFF; cdr3_nt: TGTGCCATCAGTGAGTCGAGGGACGCCCCGAGCAATGAGCAGTTCTTC; j_call: TRBJ2-1; d_call: .; clone_size: .; v_call: TRBV10-3
cdr3_aa: CASSLASGSETQYF; cdr3_nt: TGTGCCAGCAGCTTAGCGTCAGGGTCCGAGACCCAGTACTTC; j_call: TRBJ2-5; d_call: .; clone_size: .; v_call: TRBV7-8